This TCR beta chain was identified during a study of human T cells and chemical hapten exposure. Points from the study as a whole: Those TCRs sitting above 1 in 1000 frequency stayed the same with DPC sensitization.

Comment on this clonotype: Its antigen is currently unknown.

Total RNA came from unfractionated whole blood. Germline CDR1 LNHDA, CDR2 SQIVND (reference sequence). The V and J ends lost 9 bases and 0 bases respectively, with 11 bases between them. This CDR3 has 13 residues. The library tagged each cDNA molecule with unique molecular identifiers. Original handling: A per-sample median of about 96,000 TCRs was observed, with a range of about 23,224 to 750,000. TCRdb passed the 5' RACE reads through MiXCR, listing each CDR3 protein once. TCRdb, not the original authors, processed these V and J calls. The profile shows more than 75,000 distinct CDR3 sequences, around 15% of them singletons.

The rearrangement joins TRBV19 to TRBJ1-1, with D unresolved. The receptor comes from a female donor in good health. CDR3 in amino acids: CASVDGVNTEAFF. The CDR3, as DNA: TGTGCCAGCGTAGACGGCGTGAACACTGAAGCTTTCTTT.